This is a list of T cell receptor beta chains from one sample in a study of T cell responses to AZD1222 COVID-19 vaccine. Measured with immunoSEQ multiplex PCR; TCRdb has only the in-frame clones, and not every one. The sample has over 85,000 clones; around 90% are singletons. Sequenced material: peripheral blood, taken 28 days after the second AZD1222 dose. Receptor source: an adult who received the AZD1222 COVID-19 vaccine. CDR3s include the opening cysteine and the closing phenylalanine or tryptophan. Each record gives: clone size, CDR3 length, D gene, V gene, J gene, CDR3 DNA, CDR3 protein. A D gene is named only where the DNA matches it firmly. Part of the rows lack a size; the others show once, few, many or a class for expanded clones.

-	13	-	TRBV7-8	TRBJ2-1	TGTGCCAGCAGCTTAGGCACCAACAATGAGCAGTTCTTC	CASSLGTNNEQFF
-	13	-	TRBV12-3/TRBV12-4	TRBJ1-5	TGTGCCAGCAGTTTTTCCGGGCAGGGGCCCCAGCATTTT	CASSFSGQGPQHF
-	11	-	TRBV20-1	TRBJ2-1	TGCAGTGCTAGTGGCTACAATGAGCAGTTCTTC	CSASGYNEQFF
-	15	-	TRBV11-2	TRBJ2-2	TGTGCCAGCAGCTTAGATCGGTGGAACACCGGGGAGCTGTTTTTT	CASSLDRWNTGELFF
once	14	-	TRBV4-2	TRBJ1-6	TGTGCCAGCAGCCAAGATGCAGGGGAATCACCCCTCCACTTT	CASSQDAGESPLHF
-	12	-	TRBV7-9	TRBJ1-2	TGTGCCAGCAGCTTAGGAAATTATGGCTACACCTTC	CASSLGNYGYTF
-	15	-	TRBV15	TRBJ1-2	TGTGCCACCAGCAGAGACAGGGCTGCTAACTATGGCTACACCTTC	CATSRDRAANYGYTF
-	14	-	TRBV7-9	TRBJ2-7	TGTGCCAGCAGCCCTCGCCCACGTCCCTACGAGCAGTACTTC	CASSPRPRPYEQYF
-	15	-	TRBV7-2	TRBJ2-7	TGTGCCAGCAGCTTAGACGGGACAACAGCCTACGAGCAGTACTTC	CASSLDGTTAYEQYF
-	11	TRBD1	TRBV29-1	TRBJ1-1	TGCAGCGTTGCCACAGGGGCCAGAGCTTTCTTT	CSVATGARAFF
few	14	TRBD1	TRBV10-3	TRBJ1-1	TGTGCCATCAGTGATGCAGGGGGGAACACTGAAGCTTTCTTT	CAISDAGGNTEAFF
-	15	-	TRBV18	TRBJ1-3	TGTGCCAGCTCAACGACCCCGGAGCCTGGAAACACCATATATTTT	CASSTTPEPGNTIYF
once	14	-	TRBV19	TRBJ1-3	TGTGCCAGTAGCGAGGGTGCTGCTGGAAACACCATATATTTT	CASSEGAAGNTIYF
-	15	-	TRBV2	TRBJ2-5	TGTGCCAGCAGTGAAGAAATGGGGACGCTGGGGACCCAGTACTTC	CASSEEMGTLGTQYF
-	15	-	TRBV19	TRBJ2-7	TGTGCCAGTAGTCCCGCAGGGCAACTTACCTACGAGCAGTACTTC	CASSPAGQLTYEQYF
-	14	-	TRBV5-1	TRBJ1-2	TGCGCCAGCAGGTCGAGCAGGGAGGCCTATGGCTACACCTTC	CASRSSREAYGYTF
-	15	-	TRBV28	TRBJ1-5	TGTGCCAGCAGTTTATACGGTCAGAGGAATCAGCCCCAGCATTTT	CASSLYGQRNQPQHF
-	15	TRBD1	TRBV5-1	TRBJ2-2	TGCGCCAGCAGCTTGGGACAGGGGCGACCGGGGGAGCTGTTTTTT	CASSLGQGRPGELFF
-	17	TRBD2	TRBV6-2/TRBV6-3	TRBJ2-5	TGTGCCAGCAGTTACCTAGCTAGCGGGGGGGCCCGAGAGACCCAGTACTTC	CASSYLASGGARETQYF
-	15	TRBD2	TRBV15	TRBJ2-1	TGTGCCACCAGCAGAGGAGCTAGCGGGGGGGATGAGCAGTTCTTC	CATSRGASGGDEQFF
-	19	-	TRBV5-3	TRBJ1-2	TGTGCCAGAAGCTTTTCCTTGCCCGGGGACCGTGATCCTCACTATGGCTACACCTTC	CARSFSLPGDRDPHYGYTF
-	14	-	TRBV7-2	TRBJ2-1	TGTGCCACCCTACCCGGGGGCTGGGCCAATGAGCAGTTCTTC	CATLPGGWANEQFF
-	14	TRBD1	TRBV11-2	TRBJ1-2	TGTGCCAGCAGCCCGGGGGGACAGTGGTATGGCTACACCTTC	CASSPGGQWYGYTF
-	15	TRBD1	TRBV5-1	TRBJ1-2	TGCGCCAGCAGCTTGGGGACAGGGCTACACTATGGCTACACCTTC	CASSLGTGLHYGYTF